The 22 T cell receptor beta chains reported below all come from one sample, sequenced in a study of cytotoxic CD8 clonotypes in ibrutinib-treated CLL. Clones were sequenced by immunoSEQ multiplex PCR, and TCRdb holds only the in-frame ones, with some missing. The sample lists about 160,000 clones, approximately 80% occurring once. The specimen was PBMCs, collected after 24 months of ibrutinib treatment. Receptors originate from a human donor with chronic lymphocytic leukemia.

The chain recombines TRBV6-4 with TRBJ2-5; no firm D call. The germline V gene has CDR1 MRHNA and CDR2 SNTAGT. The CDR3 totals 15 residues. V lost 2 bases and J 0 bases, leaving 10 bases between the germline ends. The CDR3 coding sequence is TGTGCCAGCAGTGACGGCAGACCGTACCAAGAGACCCAGTACTTC. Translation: CASSDGRPYQETQYF.

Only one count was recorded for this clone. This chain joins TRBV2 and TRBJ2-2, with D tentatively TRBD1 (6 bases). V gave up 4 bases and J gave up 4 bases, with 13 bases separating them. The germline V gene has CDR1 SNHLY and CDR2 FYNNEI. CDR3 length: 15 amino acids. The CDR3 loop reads CASSAEGQVTGELFF. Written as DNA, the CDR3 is TGTGCCAGCAGTGCCGAGGGACAAGTCACCGGGGAGCTGTTTTTT.

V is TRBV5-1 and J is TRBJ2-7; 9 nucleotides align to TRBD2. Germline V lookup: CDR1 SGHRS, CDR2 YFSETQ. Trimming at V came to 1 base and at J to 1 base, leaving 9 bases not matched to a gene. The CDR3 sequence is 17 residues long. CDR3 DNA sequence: TGCGCCAGCAGCTTGAGAGCGGGGGGAGATTATTCCTACGAGCAGTACTTC. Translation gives CASSLRAGGDYSYEQYF.

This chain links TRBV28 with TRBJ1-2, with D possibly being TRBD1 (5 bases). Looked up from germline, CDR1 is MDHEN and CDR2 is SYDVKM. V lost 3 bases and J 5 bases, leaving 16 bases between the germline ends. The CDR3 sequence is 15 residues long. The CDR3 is CASSFVVWGTYGYTF. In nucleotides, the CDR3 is TGTGCCAGCAGTTTTGTTGTCTGGGGGACTTATGGCTACACCTTC.

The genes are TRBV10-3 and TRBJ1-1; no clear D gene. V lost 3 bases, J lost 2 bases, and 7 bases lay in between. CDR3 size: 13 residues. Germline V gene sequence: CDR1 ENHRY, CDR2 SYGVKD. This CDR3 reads CAISDKGNTEAFF. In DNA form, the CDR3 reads TGTGCCATCAGTGACAAGGGAAACACTGAAGCTTTCTTT.

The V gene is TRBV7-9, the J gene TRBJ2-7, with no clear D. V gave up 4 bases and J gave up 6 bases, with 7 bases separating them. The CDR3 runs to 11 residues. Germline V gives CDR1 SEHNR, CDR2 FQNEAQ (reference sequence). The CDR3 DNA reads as TGTGCCAGCAGCTCCAAGGTCGAGCAGTACTTC. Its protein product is CASSSKVEQYF.

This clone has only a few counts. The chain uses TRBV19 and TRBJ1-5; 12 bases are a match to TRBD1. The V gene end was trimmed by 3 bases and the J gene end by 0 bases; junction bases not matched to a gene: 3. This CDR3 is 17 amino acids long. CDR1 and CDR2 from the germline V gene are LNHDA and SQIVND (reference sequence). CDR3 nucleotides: TGTGCCAGTAGTATGGGGACAGGGGGCCTTAGCAATCAGCCCCAGCATTTT. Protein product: CASSMGTGGLSNQPQHF.

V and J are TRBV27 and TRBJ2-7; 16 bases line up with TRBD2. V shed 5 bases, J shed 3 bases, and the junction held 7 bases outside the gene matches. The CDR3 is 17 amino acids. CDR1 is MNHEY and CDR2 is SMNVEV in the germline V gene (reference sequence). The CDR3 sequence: CASSPPGLAGGHYEQYF. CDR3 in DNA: TGTGCCAGCAGTCCACCGGGACTAGCGGGAGGGCACTACGAGCAGTACTTC.

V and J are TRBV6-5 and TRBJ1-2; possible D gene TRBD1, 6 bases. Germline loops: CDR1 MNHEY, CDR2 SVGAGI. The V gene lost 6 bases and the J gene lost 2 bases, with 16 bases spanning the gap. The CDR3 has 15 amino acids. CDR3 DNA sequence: TGTGCCAGCAGCCTAGCCGGGGGCACCAACTATGGCTACACCTTC. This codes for CASSLAGGTNYGYTF.

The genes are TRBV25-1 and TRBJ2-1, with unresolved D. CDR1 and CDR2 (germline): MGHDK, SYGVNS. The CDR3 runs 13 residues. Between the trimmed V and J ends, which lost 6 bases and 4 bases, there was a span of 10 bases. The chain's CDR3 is CASRRSLYNEQFF. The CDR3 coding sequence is TGTGCCAGCAGGCGGAGTTTATACAATGAGCAGTTCTTC.

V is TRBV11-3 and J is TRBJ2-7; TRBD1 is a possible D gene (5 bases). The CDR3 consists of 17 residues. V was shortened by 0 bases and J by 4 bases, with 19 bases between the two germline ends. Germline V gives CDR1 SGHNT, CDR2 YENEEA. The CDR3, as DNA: TGTGCCAGCAGCTTAGATAAATACAGGAATCCTACTTACGAGCAGTACTTC. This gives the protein CASSLDKYRNPTYEQYF.

Here the CDR3 reads CASSLVAVGQGPNGYTF. CDR3 bases: TGTGCCAGCAGCTTGGTCGCGGTAGGGCAGGGACCCAATGGCTACACCTTC. The chain links TRBV5-6 to TRBJ1-2; D perhaps matches TRBD1 (5 bases). The germline V and J ends were trimmed by 0 bases and 6 bases, with 21 bases remaining between them. CDR1 SGHDT and CDR2 YYEEEE come from the germline V gene. The CDR3 consists of 17 residues.

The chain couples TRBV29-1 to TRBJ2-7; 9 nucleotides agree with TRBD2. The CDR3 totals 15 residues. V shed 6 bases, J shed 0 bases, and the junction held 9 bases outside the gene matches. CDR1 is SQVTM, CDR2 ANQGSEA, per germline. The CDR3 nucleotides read TGCAGCGTCGCCCCGAGCGGGAGGAGCTCCTACGAGCAGTACTTC. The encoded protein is CSVAPSGRSSYEQYF.

CDR3 DNA sequence: TGTGCCAGCAGCCCGGGGACTTTCTACGAGCAGTACTTC. It codes for CASSPGTFYEQYF. The chain uses TRBV28 and TRBJ2-7; D is possibly TRBD2 (6 bases). CDR1 and CDR2 (germline): MDHEN, SYDVKM. The CDR3 contains 13 residues. V shed 6 bases and J shed 3 bases, with 12 bases lying between them.

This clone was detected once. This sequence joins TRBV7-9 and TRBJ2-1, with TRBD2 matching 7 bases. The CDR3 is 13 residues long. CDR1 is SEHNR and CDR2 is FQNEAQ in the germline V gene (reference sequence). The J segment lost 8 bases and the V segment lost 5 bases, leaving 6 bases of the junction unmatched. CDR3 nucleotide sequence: TGTGCCAGCAGCCTTACTAGCGTCGATGAGCAGTTCTTC. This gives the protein CASSLTSVDEQFF.

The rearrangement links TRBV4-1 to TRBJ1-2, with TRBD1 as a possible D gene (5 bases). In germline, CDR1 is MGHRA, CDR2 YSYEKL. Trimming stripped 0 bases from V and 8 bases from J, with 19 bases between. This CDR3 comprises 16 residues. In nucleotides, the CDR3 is TGCGCCAGCAGCCAAGAGTGGGGGTCCCCCCCTATAGGCTACACCTTC. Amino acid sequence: CASSQEWGSPPIGYTF.

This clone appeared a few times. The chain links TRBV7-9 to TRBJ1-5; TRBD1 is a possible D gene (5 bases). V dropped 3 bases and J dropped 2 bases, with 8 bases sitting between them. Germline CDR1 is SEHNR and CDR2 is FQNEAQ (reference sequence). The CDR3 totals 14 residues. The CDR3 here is CASSFQGGNQPQHF. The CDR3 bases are TGTGCCAGCAGCTTCCAGGGTGGCAATCAGCCCCAGCATTTT.

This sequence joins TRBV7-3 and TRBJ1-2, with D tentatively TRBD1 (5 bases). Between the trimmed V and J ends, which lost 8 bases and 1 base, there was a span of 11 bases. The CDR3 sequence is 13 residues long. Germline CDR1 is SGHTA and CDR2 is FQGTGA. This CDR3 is CASDGGVNYGYTF. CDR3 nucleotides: TGTGCCAGCGACGGAGGGGTTAACTATGGCTACACCTTC.

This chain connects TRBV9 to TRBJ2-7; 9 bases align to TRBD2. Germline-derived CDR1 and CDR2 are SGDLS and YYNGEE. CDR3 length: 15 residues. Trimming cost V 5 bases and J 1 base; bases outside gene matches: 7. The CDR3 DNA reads TGTGCCAGCAGTCTTACTAGCGGGCCTTCCTACGAGCAGTACTTC. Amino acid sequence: CASSLTSGPSYEQYF. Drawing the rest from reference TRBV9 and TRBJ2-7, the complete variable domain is DSGVTQTPKHLITATGQRVTLRCSPRSGDLSVYWYQQSLDQGLQFLIQYYNGEERAKGNILERFSAQQFPDLHSELNLSSLELGDSALYFCASSLTSGPSYEQYFGPGTRLTVT.

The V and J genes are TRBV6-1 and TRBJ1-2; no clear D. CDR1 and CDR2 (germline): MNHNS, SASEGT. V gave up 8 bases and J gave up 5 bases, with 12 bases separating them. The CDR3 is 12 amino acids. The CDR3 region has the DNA TGTGCCAGCCAGCACGAAGGGTATGGCTACACCTTC. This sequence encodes CASQHEGYGYTF.

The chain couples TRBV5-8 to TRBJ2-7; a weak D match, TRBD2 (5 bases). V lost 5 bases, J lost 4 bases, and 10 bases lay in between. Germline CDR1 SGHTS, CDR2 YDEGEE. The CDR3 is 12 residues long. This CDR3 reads CASRRGLYEQYF. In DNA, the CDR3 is TGTGCCAGCAGGAGAGGGTTATACGAGCAGTACTTC. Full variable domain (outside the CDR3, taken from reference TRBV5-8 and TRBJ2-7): EAGVTQSPTHLIKTRGQQATLRCSPISGHTSVYWYQQALGLGLQFLLWYDEGEERNRGNFPPRFSGRQFPNYSSELNVNALELEDSALYLCASRRGLYEQYFGPGTRLTVT.

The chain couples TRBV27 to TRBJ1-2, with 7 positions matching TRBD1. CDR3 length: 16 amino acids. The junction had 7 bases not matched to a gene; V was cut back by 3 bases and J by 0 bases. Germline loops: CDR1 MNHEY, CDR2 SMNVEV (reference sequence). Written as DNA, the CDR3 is TGTGCCAGCAGTTTCCGACAGGGCCCCACTAACTATGGCTACACCTTC. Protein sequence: CASSFRQGPTNYGYTF.